What follows are 18 T cell receptor beta chains derived from one specimen sequenced in a study of technical replicates of blood from a few donors. Libraries were prepared by immunoSEQ multiplex PCR; TCRdb keeps only in-frame clonotypes and omits some of them. The sample yields about 83,000 clones, roughly 94% seen once. The sequencing sample was made of T cells isolated from PBMCs. These receptors originate from a human donor in good health.

A few counts support this clone. The gene calls are TRBV9 and TRBJ2-1; TRBD2 is a possible D gene (5 bases). CDR3 length equals 15 residues. The V end was cut by 3 bases, the J end by 8 bases, with 18 bases between. CDR1 is SGDLS, CDR2 YYNGEE, per germline. The CDR3 here is CASSGRDRRTDEQFF. CDR3 in DNA: TGTGCCAGCAGCGGCCGGGATAGACGGACCGATGAGCAGTTCTTC.

The chain joins TRBV9 to TRBJ2-1; 7 nucleotides align to TRBD1. This CDR3 has 14 amino acids. V shed 3 bases, J shed 2 bases, and the junction held 2 bases outside the gene matches. The germline V gene has CDR1 SGDLS and CDR2 YYNGEE. The CDR3, as DNA: TGTGCCAGCAGCGAACAGGGGACCTACAATGAGCAGTTCTTC. It is translated as CASSEQGTYNEQFF.

CDR3 protein: CASSFGGDYHTGELFF. In DNA form, the CDR3 reads TGTGCCAGCAGCTTCGGAGGGGACTACCACACCGGGGAGCTGTTTTTT. This chain links TRBV11-2 with TRBJ2-2, with TRBD2 matching over 7 bases. The V gene's germline CDR1 is SGHAT and CDR2 FQNNGV. The CDR3 totals 16 residues. The V and J ends lost 3 bases and 3 bases, in that order; junction bases with no gene match: 7.

V and J are TRBV29-1 and TRBJ1-2, with 9 bases that match TRBD1. The CDR3 is made up of 16 amino acids. Per germline, CDR1 SQVTM and CDR2 ANQGSEA. V lost 2 bases to trimming and J lost 2 bases; unmatched junction nucleotides: 9. The CDR3 loop reads CSVERLSGQGNYGYTF. CDR3 DNA sequence: TGCAGCGTTGAAAGACTATCGGGACAGGGAAACTATGGCTACACCTTC.

This chain joins TRBV5-1 and TRBJ2-3, with 10 bases matching TRBD2. Per the germline V gene, CDR1 is SGHRS and CDR2 is YFSETQ. Germline trimming cut 2 bases from V and 7 bases from J; bases unmatched to any gene: 7. The CDR3 is 15 amino acids. The CDR3 bases are TGCGCCAGCAGCTTAGCGGGGGGGCCATCCTATACGCAGTATTTT. This translates into CASSLAGGPSYTQYF.

The rearrangement joins TRBV6-5 to TRBJ2-7, with TRBD1 identical over 9 bases. This CDR3 is 16 amino acids long. With 4 bases clipped from V and 2 bases from J, the junction kept 9 bases outside the gene matches. CDR1 is MNHEY, CDR2 SVGAGI, per germline. CDR3 bases: TGTGCCAGCAGTTCGCCCAGGACAGGGGTAACCTACGAGCAGTACTTC. Protein sequence: CASSSPRTGVTYEQYF.

The chain recombines TRBV19 with TRBJ1-1; 9 bases match TRBD1. The CDR3 consists of 15 residues. In germline, CDR1 is LNHDA, CDR2 SQIVND (reference sequence). The V and J ends lost 8 bases and 2 bases, in that order; junction bases with no gene match: 9. This CDR3 reads CASSKRGQGNTEAFF. The CDR3 DNA reads TGTGCCAGTTCTAAGAGGGGACAGGGTAACACTGAAGCTTTCTTT.

The chain has TRBV28 and TRBJ1-1; D is undetermined. The germline gives CDR1 MDHEN, CDR2 SYDVKM. The CDR3 runs 12 residues. V dropped 8 bases and J dropped 4 bases, with 11 bases sitting between them. Written as DNA, the CDR3 is TGTGCCAGCGCAAAAAGGAGCACTGAAGCTTTCTTT. Protein product: CASAKRSTEAFF.

The rearrangement uses TRBV18 and TRBJ1-2; 7 nucleotides align to TRBD1. CDR1 is KGHSH and CDR2 is LQKENI in the germline V gene. Losses at the gene ends were 0 bases for V and 4 bases for J; bases not matched to a gene: 5. This CDR3 contains 15 residues. The CDR3 sequence is CASSPPVGTAYGYTF. Here the CDR3 DNA reads TGTGCCAGCTCACCACCGGTCGGGACAGCCTATGGCTACACCTTC.

This clone was seen only a few times. The chain has TRBV28 and TRBJ1-5; the match to TRBD1 covers 7 bases. Germline V lookup: CDR1 MDHEN, CDR2 SYDVKM. Trimming took 2 bases from V and 5 from J; bases not matched to a gene: 6. The CDR3 runs 15 residues. CDR3 sequence reads: CASSLLFTGDQPQHF. The CDR3 DNA is TGTGCCAGCAGTTTACTCTTCACAGGGGATCAGCCCCAGCATTTT.

V is TRBV18 and J is TRBJ1-2; D possibly corresponds to TRBD1 (5 bases). Per the germline V gene, CDR1 is KGHSH and CDR2 is LQKENI. The CDR3 sequence is 16 residues long. V lost 4 bases to trimming and J lost 0 bases, with 15 bases between them. This CDR3 reads CASSLSTDSSNYGYTF. DNA for the CDR3: TGTGCCAGCTCACTTAGCACCGACAGTTCTAACTATGGCTACACCTTC.

The rearrangement links TRBV18 to TRBJ1-2, with unresolved D. Trimming left V 5 bases short and J 2 bases short, with 9 bases between. CDR1 is KGHSH, CDR2 LQKENI, per germline. The CDR3 loop spans 13 amino acids. Here the CDR3 DNA reads TGTGCCAGCTCAAGTGGAGAAAACTATGGCTACACCTTC. This translates into CASSSGENYGYTF.

The chain employs TRBV12-5 and TRBJ2-3; TRBD2 aligns across 9 bases. V trimming: 4 bases; J trimming: 5 bases; junction bases outside the gene matches: 10. The CDR3 loop spans 16 amino acids. The germline V gene encodes CDR1 LGHNT and CDR2 FRNRAP. CDR3 in DNA: TGTGCTAGTGGTTCCCCACGAGCGGGAGGCAAAGATACGCAGTATTTT. Its translation is CASGSPRAGGKDTQYF.

The chain couples TRBV28 to TRBJ2-7; TRBD2 is a possible D gene (6 bases). The germline V and J ends were trimmed by 1 base and 0 bases, with 13 bases remaining between them. The CDR3 is 16 residues long. Per germline, CDR1 MDHEN and CDR2 SYDVKM. The CDR3 nucleotides are TGTGCCAGCAGTTTATTACGCGGGAAGGCCTCCTACGAGCAGTACTTC. Translating gives CASSLLRGKASYEQYF.

This chain links TRBV28 with TRBJ1-1, with TRBD1 matching over 7 bases. CDR1 and CDR2 from the germline V gene are MDHEN and SYDVKM. CDR3 length equals 13 residues. V shed 5 bases and J 6 bases; nucleotides not matched to a gene: 6. CDR3 in amino acids: CASSIDRAPEAFF. The CDR3 bases are TGTGCCAGCAGTATCGACAGGGCTCCTGAAGCTTTCTTT.

This chain joins TRBV7-2 and TRBJ2-2; 9 bases agree with TRBD2. Losses at the gene ends were 1 base for V and 6 bases for J; bases not matched to a gene: 9. Germline CDR1 is SGHTA and CDR2 is FQGNSA. The CDR3 runs to 17 residues. This CDR3 reads CASSLVGTSIFSGELFF. The DNA for the CDR3 is TGTGCCAGCAGCTTAGTCGGGACTAGCATATTTTCCGGGGAGCTGTTTTTT. Full variable domain (remainder filled in from reference TRBV7-2 and TRBJ2-2): GAGVSQSPSNKVTEKGKDVELRCDPISGHTALYWYRQSLGQGLEFLIYFQGNSAPDKSGLPSDRFSAERTGGSVSTLTIQRTQQEDSAVYLCASSLVGTSIFSGELFFGEGSRLTVL.

The chain links TRBV6-1 to TRBJ1-5, with D hard to call. Deletions cut 6 bases from V and 2 bases from J, with 14 bases between. Germline-derived CDR1 and CDR2 are MNHNS and SASEGT. This CDR3 region has 15 residues. This CDR3 reads CASSPPGRGNQPQHF. The CDR3 nucleotides are TGTGCCAGCAGCCCCCCCGGGAGAGGCAATCAGCCCCAGCATTTT.

The CDR3 DNA follows: TGTGCCAGCAGCGTAAACAGGCAAAGCTCCTATAATTCACCCCTCCACTTT. Translating it yields CASSVNRQSSYNSPLHF. This rearrangement joins TRBV11-2 to TRBJ1-6, with TRBD1 as a possible D gene (5 bases). Germline loops: CDR1 SGHAT, CDR2 FQNNGV. V was cut by 5 bases and J by 0 bases, with 14 bases left in between. This CDR3 is built from 17 residues.